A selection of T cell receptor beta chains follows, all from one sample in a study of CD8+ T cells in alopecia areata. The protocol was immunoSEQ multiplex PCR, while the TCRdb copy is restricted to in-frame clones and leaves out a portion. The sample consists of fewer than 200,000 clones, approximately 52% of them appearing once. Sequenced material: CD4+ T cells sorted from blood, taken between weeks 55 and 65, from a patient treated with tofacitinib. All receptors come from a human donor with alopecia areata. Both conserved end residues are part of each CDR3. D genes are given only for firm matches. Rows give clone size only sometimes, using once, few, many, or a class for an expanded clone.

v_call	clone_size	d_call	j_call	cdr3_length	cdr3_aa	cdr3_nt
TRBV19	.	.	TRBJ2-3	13	CASSITGTDTQYF	TGTGCCAGTAGTATAACTGGCACAGATACGCAGTATTTT
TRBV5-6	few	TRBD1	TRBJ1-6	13	CASRSQGFSPLHF	TGTGCCAGCAGGTCACAGGGGTTCTCACCCCTCCACTTT
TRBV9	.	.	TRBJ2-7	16	CASSVGRRAGLNEQYF	TGTGCCAGCAGCGTAGGAAGAAGGGCAGGCTTGAACGAGCAGTACTTC
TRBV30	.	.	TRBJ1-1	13	CAWSVGGGTEAFF	TGTGCCTGGAGTGTAGGGGGTGGCACTGAAGCTTTCTTT
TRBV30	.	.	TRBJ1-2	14	CAWSTPGTLHGYTF	TGTGCCTGGAGTACTCCGGGGACCCTCCATGGCTACACCTTC
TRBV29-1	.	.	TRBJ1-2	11	CSVAGFDGYTF	TGCAGCGTTGCAGGGTTCGATGGCTACACCTTC
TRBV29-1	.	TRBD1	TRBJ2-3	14	CSVDGPGGTSTQYF	TGCAGCGTTGACGGGCCAGGGGGCACCTCTACGCAGTATTTT
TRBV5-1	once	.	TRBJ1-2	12	CASSLDPYGYTF	TGCGCCAGCAGCTTGGATCCCTATGGCTACACCTTC
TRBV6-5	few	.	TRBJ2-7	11	CASQDLGEQYF	TGTGCCAGCCAAGACTTGGGGGAGCAGTACTTC
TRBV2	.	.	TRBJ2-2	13	CASNTQGTGELFF	TGTGCCAGCAACACACAGGGAACCGGGGAGCTGTTTTTT
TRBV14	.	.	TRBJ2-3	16	CASSPHRGQETDTQYF	TGTGCCAGCAGCCCCCACCGGGGGCAGGAAACGGATACGCAGTATTTT
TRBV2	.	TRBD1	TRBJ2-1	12	CASRTGGNEQFF	TGTGCCAGCAGGACAGGGGGCAATGAGCAGTTCTTC
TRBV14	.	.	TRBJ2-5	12	CASSQYGETQYF	TGTGCCAGCAGCCAATATGGTGAGACCCAGTACTTC
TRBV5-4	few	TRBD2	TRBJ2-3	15	CASRGGTSGEDTQYF	TGTGCCAGCAGGGGCGGGACTAGCGGGGAAGATACGCAGTATTTT
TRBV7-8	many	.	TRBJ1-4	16	CASSQQGAATNEKLFF	TGTGCCAGCAGCCAACAAGGGGCCGCAACTAATGAAAAACTGTTTTTT
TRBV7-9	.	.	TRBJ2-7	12	CASSIDSNEQYF	TGTGCCAGCAGCATCGACAGTAACGAGCAGTACTTC
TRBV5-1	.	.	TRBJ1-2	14	CASSWRTSSDGYTF	TGCGCCAGCAGCTGGAGGACAAGTAGTGATGGCTACACCTTC
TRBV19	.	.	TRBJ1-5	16	CASKGVGDRSNQPQHF	TGTGCCAGTAAGGGTGTAGGGGATCGGAGCAATCAGCCCCAGCATTTT
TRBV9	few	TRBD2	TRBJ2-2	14	CASTGEGNTGELFF	TGTGCCAGCACCGGGGAGGGGAACACCGGGGAGCTGTTTTTT
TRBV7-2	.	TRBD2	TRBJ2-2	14	CASSLSGGTGELFF	TGTGCCAGCAGCTTAAGCGGGGGCACCGGGGAGCTGTTTTTT
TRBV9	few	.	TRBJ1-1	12	CASSVADGEAFF	TGTGCCAGCAGCGTAGCAGACGGTGAAGCTTTCTTT
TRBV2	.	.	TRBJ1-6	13	CASRDDSPSPLHF	TGTGCCAGCCGGGACGACAGTCCGTCCCCCCTCCACTTT
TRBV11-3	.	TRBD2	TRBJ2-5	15	CASSLGTSGVKTQYF	TGTGCCAGCAGCTTAGGGACTAGCGGGGTGAAGACCCAGTACTTC
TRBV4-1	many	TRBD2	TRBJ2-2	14	CASSRDYQTGELFF	TGCGCCAGCAGCCGGGACTACCAGACCGGGGAGCTGTTTTTT
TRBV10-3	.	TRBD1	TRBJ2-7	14	CAISGGTGAGEQYF	TGTGCCATCAGTGGAGGGACAGGGGCGGGCGAGCAGTACTTC
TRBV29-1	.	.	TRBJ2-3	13	CSVGGRVADTQYF	TGCAGCGTTGGTGGCAGGGTCGCAGATACGCAGTATTTT
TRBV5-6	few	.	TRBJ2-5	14	CASSSETRGETQYF	TGTGCCAGCAGCTCCGAAACCCGTGGAGAGACCCAGTACTTC
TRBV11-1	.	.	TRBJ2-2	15	CASSLLRANTGELFF	TGTGCCAGCAGCTTACTCCGTGCGAACACCGGGGAGCTGTTTTTT
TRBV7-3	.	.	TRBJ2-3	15	CASSSLGDITDTQYF	TGTGCCAGCAGCTCACTGGGGGACATAACAGATACGCAGTATTTT
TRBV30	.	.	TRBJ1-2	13	CAWSRLPDYGYTF	TGTGCCTGGAGTCGGTTACCCGACTATGGCTACACCTTC
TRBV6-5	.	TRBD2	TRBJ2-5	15	CASSPLAGGTETQYF	TGTGCCAGCAGTCCCCTAGCGGGGGGGACGGAGACCCAGTACTTC
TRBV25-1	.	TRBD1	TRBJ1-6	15	CASSPLGTVSSPLHF	TGTGCCAGCAGCCCTCTCGGGACAGTTAGTTCACCCCTCCACTTT